This T cell receptor (beta chain) is drawn from a study of shared clonotypes between healthy human individuals. The CDR3 totals 17 residues. The V end lost 2 bases, the J end lost 0 bases, and 17 bases lay between the germline ends. The V gene's germline CDR1 is SGDLS and CDR2 YYNGEE. The protocol was immunoSEQ multiplex PCR, while the TCRdb copy is restricted to in-frame clones and leaves out a portion. The table shows about 1,500,000 clones, with approximately 96% occurring only once. The V and J genes are TRBV9 and TRBJ2-5, with D unclear. The receptor was isolated from a man aged 30 to 45 in good health. Sequenced sample: naive CD4+ T cells sorted from blood. Noted subset: CD45RA+ positively selected. The CDR3 nucleotides are TGTGCCAGCAGCGTGGCGGCCCGCCGACAATACCAAGAGACCCAGTACTTC. This translates into CASSVAARRQYQETQYF.